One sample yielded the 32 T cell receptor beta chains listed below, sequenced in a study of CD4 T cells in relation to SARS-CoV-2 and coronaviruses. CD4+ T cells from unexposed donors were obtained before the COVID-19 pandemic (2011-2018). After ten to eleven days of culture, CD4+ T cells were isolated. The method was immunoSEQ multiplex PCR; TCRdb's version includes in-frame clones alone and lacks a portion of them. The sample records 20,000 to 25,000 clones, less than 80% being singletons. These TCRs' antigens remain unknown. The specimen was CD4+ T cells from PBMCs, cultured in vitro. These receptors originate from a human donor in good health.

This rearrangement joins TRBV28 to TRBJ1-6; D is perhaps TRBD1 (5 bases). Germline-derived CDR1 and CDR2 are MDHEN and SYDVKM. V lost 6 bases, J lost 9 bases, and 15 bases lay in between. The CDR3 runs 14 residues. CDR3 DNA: TGTGCCAGCAGACCCGGGACGGGAGGTTCACCCCTCCACTTT. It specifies CASRPGTGGSPLHF.

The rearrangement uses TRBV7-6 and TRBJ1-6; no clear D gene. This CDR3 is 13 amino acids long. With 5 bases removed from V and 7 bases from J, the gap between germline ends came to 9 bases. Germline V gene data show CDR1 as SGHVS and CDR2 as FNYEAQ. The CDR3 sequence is CASSVTSNSPLHF. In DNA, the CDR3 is TGTGCCAGCAGCGTCACATCGAATTCACCCCTCCACTTT.

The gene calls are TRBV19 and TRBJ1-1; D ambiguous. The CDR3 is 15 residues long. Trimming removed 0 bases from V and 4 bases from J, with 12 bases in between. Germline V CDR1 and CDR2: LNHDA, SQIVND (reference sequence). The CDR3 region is CASSIDKARGTEAFF. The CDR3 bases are TGTGCCAGTAGTATAGATAAGGCGCGGGGCACTGAAGCTTTCTTT.

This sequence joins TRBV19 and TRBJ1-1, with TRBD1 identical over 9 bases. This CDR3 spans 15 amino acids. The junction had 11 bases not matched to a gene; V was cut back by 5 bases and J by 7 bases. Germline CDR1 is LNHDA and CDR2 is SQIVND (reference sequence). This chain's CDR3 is CASSPRDREGSEAFF. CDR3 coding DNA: TGTGCCAGTAGTCCTCGGGACAGGGAGGGAAGTGAAGCTTTCTTT.

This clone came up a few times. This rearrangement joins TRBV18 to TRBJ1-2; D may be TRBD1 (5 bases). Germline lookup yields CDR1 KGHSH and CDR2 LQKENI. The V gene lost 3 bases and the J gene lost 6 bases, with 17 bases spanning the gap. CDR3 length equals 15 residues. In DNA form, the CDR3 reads TGTGCCAGCTCACCGACGGGACCGACGGATAATGGCTACACCTTC. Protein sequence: CASSPTGPTDNGYTF.

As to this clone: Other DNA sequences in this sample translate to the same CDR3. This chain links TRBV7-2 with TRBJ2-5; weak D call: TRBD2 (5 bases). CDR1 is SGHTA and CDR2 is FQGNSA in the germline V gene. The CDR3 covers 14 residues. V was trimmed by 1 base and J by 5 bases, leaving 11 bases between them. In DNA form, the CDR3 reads TGTGCCAGCAGCTTAGGGCTAGCCGGGGAGACCCAGTACTTC. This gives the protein CASSLGLAGETQYF.

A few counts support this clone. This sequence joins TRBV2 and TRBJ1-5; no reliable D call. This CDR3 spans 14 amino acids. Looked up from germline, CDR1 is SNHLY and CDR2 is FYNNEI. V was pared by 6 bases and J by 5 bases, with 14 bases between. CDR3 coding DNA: TGTGCCAGCAGAGTGGACGGACTCTATCAGCCCCAGCATTTT. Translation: CASRVDGLYQPQHF. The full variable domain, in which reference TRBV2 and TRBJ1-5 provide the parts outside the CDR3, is EPEVTQTPSHQVTQMGQEVILRCVPISNHLYFYWYRQILGQKVEFLVSFYNNEISEKSEIFDDQFSVERPDGSNFTLKIRSTKLEDSAMYFCASRVDGLYQPQHFGDGTRLSIL.

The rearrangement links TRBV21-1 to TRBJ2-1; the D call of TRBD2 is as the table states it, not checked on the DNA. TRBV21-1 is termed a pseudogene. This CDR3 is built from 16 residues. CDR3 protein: CASPRGKESSYNEQFF. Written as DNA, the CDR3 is TGTGCCAGCCCTCGCGGGAAGGAGAGCTCCTACAATGAGCAGTTCTTC.

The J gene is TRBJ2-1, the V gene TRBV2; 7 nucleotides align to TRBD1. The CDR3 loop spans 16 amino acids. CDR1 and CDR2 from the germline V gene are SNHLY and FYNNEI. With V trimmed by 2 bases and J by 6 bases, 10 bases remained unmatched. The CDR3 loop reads CASSELYRQGSNEQFF. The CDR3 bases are TGTGCCAGCAGTGAATTATATCGACAGGGAAGCAATGAGCAGTTCTTC.

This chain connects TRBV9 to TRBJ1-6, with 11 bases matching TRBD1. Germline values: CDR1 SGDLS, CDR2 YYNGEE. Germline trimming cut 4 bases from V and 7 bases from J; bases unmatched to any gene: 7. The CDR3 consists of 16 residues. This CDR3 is CASSSGQGARNSPLHF. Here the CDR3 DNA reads TGTGCCAGCAGCTCCGGACAGGGGGCGCGGAATTCACCCCTCCACTTT. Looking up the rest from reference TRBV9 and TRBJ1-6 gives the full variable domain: DSGVTQTPKHLITATGQRVTLRCSPRSGDLSVYWYQQSLDQGLQFLIQYYNGEERAKGNILERFSAQQFPDLHSELNLSSLELGDSALYFCASSSGQGARNSPLHFGNGTRLTVT.

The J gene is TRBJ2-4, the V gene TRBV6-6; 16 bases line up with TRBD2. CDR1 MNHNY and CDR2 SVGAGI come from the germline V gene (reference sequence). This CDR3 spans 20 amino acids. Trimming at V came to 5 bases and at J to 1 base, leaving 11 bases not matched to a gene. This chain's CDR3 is CASSPLGLAGGEGAKNIQYF. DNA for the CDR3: TGTGCCAGCAGTCCCCTGGGACTAGCGGGAGGGGAGGGGGCCAAAAACATTCAGTACTTC.

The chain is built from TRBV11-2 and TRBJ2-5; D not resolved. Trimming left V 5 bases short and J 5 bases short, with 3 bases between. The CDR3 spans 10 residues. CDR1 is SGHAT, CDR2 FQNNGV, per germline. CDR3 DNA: TGTGCCAGCAGCAGGGAGACCCAGTACTTC. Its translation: CASSRETQYF.

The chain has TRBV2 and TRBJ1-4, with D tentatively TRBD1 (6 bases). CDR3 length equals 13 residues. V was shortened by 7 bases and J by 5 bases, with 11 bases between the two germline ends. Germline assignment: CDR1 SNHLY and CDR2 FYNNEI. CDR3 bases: TGTGCCAGCAACAGGGATCCCAATGAAAAACTGTTTTTT. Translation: CASNRDPNEKLFF.

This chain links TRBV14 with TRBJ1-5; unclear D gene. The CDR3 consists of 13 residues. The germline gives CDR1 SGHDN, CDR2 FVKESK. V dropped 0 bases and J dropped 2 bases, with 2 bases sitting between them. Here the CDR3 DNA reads TGTGCCAGCAGCCAAGACGGCAATCAGCCCCAGCATTTT. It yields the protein CASSQDGNQPQHF.

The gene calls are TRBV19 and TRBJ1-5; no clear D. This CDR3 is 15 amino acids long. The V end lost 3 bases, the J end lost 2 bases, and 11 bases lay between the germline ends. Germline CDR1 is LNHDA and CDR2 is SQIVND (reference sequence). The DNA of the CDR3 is TGTGCCAGTAGTATTGAAAAACTAGGCAATCAGCCCCAGCATTTT. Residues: CASSIEKLGNQPQHF.

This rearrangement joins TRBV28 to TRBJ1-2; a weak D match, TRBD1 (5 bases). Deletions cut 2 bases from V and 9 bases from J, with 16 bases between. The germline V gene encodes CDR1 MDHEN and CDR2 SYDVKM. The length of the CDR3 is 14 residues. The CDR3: CASSLIKGPRSYTF. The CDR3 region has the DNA TGTGCCAGCAGTTTAATTAAGGGGCCCAGGAGCTACACCTTC.

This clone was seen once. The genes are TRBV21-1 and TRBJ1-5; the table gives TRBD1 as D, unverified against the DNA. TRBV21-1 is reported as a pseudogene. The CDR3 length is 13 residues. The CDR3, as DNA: TGTGCCAGCAGCAAAGGGCGCAATCAGCCCCAGCATTTT. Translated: CASSKGRNQPQHF.

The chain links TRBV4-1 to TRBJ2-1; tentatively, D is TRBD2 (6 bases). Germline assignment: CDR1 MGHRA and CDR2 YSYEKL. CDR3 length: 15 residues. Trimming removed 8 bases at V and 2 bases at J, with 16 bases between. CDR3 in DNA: TGCGCCAGCGCCCCCTCTAGCGCCACCTACAATGAGCAGTTCTTC. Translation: CASAPSSATYNEQFF.

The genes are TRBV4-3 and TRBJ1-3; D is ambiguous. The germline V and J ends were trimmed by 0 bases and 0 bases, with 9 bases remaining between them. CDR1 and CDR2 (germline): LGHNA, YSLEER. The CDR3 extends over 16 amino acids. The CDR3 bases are TGCGCCAGCAGCCAAGATGCCGACTCCTCTGGAAACACCATATATTTT. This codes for CASSQDADSSGNTIYF.

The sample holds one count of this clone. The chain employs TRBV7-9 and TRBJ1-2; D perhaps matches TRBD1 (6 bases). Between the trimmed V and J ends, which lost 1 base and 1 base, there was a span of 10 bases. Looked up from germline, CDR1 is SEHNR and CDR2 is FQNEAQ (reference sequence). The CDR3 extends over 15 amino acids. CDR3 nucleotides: TGTGCCAGCAGCTTAGTGGGACACCATAACTATGGCTACACCTTC. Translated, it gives CASSLVGHHNYGYTF.

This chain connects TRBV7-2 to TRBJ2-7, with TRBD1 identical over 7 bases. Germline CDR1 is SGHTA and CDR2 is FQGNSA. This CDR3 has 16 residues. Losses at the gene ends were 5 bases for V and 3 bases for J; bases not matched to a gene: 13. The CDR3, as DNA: TGTGCCAGCAGCCCTACGGACAGGACAACCTTCTACGAGCAGTACTTC. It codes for CASSPTDRTTFYEQYF. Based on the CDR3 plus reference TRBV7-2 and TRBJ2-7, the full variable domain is GAGVSQSPSNKVTEKGKDVELRCDPISGHTALYWYRQSLGQGLEFLIYFQGNSAPDKSGLPSDRFSAERTGGSVSTLTIQRTQQEDSAVYLCASSPTDRTTFYEQYFGPGTRLTVT.

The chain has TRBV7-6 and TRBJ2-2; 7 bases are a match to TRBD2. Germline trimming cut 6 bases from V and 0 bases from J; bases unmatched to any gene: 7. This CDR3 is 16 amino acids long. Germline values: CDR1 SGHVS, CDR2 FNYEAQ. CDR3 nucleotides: TGTGCCAGCAGTTCCGTACGGGGGGCGAACACCGGGGAGCTGTTTTTT. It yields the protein CASSSVRGANTGELFF.

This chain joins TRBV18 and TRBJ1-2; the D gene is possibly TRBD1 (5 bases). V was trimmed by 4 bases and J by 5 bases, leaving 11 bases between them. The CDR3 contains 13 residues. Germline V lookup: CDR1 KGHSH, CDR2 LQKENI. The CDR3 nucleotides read TGTGCCAGCTCACAGACAGACCGATATGGCTACACCTTC. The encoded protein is CASSQTDRYGYTF.

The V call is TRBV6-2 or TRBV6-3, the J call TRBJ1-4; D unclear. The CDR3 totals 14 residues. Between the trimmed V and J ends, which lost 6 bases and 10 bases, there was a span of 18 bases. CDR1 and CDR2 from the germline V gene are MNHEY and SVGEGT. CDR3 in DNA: TGTGCCAGCAGCCAAACCGCCACCGATCGAAAACTGTTTTTT. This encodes CASSQTATDRKLFF.

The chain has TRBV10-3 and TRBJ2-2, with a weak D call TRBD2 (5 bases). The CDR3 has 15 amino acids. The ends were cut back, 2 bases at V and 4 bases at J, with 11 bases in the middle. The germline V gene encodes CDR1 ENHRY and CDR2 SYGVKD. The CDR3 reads CAISESLSGTGELFF. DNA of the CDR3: TGTGCCATCAGTGAGAGCCTGAGCGGCACCGGGGAGCTGTTTTTT.

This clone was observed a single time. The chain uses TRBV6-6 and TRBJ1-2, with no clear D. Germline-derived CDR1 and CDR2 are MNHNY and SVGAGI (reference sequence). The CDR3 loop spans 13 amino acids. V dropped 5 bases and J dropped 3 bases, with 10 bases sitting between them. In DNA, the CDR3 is TGTGCCAGCAGTCCCGGGCAGCACTATGGCTACACCTTC. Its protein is CASSPGQHYGYTF.

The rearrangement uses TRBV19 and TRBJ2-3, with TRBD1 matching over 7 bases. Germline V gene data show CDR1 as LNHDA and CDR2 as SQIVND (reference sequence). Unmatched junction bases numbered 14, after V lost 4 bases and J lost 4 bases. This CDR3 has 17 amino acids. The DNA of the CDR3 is TGTGCCAGTAGTAGTGGTAGTTGGGGACAGAAATCAGATACGCAGTATTTT. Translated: CASSSGSWGQKSDTQYF.

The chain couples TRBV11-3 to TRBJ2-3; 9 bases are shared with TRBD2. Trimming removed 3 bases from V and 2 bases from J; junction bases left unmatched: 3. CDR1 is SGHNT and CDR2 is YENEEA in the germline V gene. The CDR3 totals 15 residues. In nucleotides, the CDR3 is TGTGCCAGCAGCTTTAGCGGGGGTGCCACAGATACGCAGTATTTT. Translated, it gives CASSFSGGATDTQYF.

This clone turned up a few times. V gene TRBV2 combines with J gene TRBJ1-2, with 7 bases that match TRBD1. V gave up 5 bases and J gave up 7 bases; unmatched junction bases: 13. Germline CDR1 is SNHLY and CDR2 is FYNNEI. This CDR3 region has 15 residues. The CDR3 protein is CASSTPAQGGGGYTF. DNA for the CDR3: TGTGCCAGCAGTACCCCGGCCCAGGGGGGCGGTGGCTACACCTTC.

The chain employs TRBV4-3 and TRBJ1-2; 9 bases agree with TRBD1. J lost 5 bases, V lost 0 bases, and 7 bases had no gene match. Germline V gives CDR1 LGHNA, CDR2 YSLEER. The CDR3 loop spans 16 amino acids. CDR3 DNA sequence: TGCGCCAGCAGCCAAGACCGGACAGGGGTCAGGTATGGCTACACCTTC. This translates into CASSQDRTGVRYGYTF.

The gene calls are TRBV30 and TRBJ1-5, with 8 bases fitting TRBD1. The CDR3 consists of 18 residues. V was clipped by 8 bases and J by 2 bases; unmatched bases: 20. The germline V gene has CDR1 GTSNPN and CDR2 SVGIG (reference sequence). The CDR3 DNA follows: TGTGCCCGAAAGTGGGGGGAAGACAGGGGTTATCGCAATCAGCCCCAGCATTTT. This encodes CARKWGEDRGYRNQPQHF.

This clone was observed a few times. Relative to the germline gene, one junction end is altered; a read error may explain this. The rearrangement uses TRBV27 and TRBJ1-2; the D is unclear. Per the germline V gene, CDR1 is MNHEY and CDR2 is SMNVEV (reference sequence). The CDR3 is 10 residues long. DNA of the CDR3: TGTGCCAGCAGCCCCCGGGTCCCCTCCTTC. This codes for CASSPRVPSF.